This is a list of T cell receptor beta chains from one sample in a study of glioma-infiltrating T cells. In TCRdb, the multiplex PCR reads were re-called with MiXCR into one record per CDR3 protein. The top ten hold 35% to 45% of the sample, which has roughly 100,000 distinct CDR3 sequences, roughly 40% seen once. Material for sequencing was glioma tissue, nonneoplastic brain tissue, or PBMCs (not recorded which). The receptor set was obtained from a human donor with low-grade glioma or glioblastoma, undergoing nonglioma brain surgery, or in good health (not recorded which). Both conserved end residues are part of each CDR3. The order of the fields is V gene, D gene, clone size, J gene, CDR3 protein, CDR3 DNA. D genes are given only for firm matches. Where a row states a size, it is once, few, many or the class of an expanded clone; other rows omit it.

V: TRBV5-4
D: TRBD1
size: .
J: TRBJ2-2
CDR3: CASSSEQGARTGELFF
DNA: TGTGCCAGCAGCTCGGAACAGGGGGCGAGAACCGGGGAGCTGTTTTTT

V: TRBV18
D: .
size: many
J: TRBJ2-1
CDR3: CASSPDNEQFF
DNA: TGTGCCAGCTCACCAGACAATGAGCAGTTCTTC

V: TRBV11-2
D: TRBD1
size: .
J: TRBJ2-7
CDR3: CASSKDRGPYEQYF
DNA: TGTGCCAGCAGCAAAGACAGGGGCCCCTACGAGCAGTACTTC

V: TRBV4-1
D: .
size: many
J: TRBJ2-5
CDR3: CASSQGASILGETQYF
DNA: TGCGCCAGCAGCCAAGGGGCCTCGATCTTAGGAGAGACCCAGTACTTC

V: TRBV5-8
D: TRBD1
size: many
J: TRBJ1-5
CDR3: CASSPTDRAAQHF
DNA: TGTGCCAGCAGCCCAACGGACAGGGCAGCCCAGCATTTT

V: TRBV7-2
D: TRBD2
size: many
J: TRBJ2-7
CDR3: CASSLDGGQLAGGTYEQYF
DNA: TGTGCCAGCAGCTTAGATGGGGGGCAGCTAGCGGGAGGGACCTACGAGCAGTACTTC

V: TRBV15
D: TRBD1
size: .
J: TRBJ1-1
CDR3: CATSTTGATEALF
DNA: TGTGCCACCAGCACGACAGGGGCAACTGAGGCTCTCTTT

V: TRBV2
D: .
size: many
J: TRBJ1-2
CDR3: CASSGGLPGGYTF
DNA: TGTGCCAGCAGTGGGGGCCTCCCCGGTGGCTACACCTTC

V: TRBV19
D: .
size: .
J: TRBJ2-1
CDR3: CASSIVAGHNAEQFF
DNA: TGTGCCAGTAGTATAGTGGCAGGGCATAATGCCGAACAGTTCTTC

V: TRBV20-1
D: TRBD2
size: .
J: TRBJ2-5
CDR3: CSAESTTRGGETQYF
DNA: TGCAGTGCGGAGTCCACGACGCGGGGGGGAGAGACCCAGTACTTC

V: TRBV7-8
D: .
size: many
J: TRBJ1-4
CDR3: CASSSPTVLKEKLFF
DNA: TGTGCCAGCAGCTCCCCGACAGTGCTGAAAGAAAAACTGTTTTTT

V: TRBV6-5
D: TRBD1
size: .
J: TRBJ2-3
CDR3: CASSYEGTGRTDTQYF
DNA: TGTGCCAGCAGTTACGAGGGGACAGGCCGCACAGATACACAGTATTTT

V: TRBV6-2/TRBV6-3
D: .
size: .
J: TRBJ1-1
CDR3: CAGSLPKSGGSTQAFF
DNA: TGTGCCGGCAGTTTACCTAAATCTGGGGGGAGCACTCAAGCTTTCTTT

V: TRBV20-1
D: .
size: many
J: TRBJ2-5
CDR3: CSASPALAGETQYF
DNA: TGCAGTGCTAGTCCTGCTTTAGCAGGGGAGACCCAGTACTTC

V: TRBV6-2/TRBV6-3
D: .
size: many
J: TRBJ2-5
CDR3: CASSPSEETQYF
DNA: TGTGCCAGCAGTCCTAGCGAAGAGACCCAGTACTTC

V: TRBV2
D: .
size: many
J: TRBJ2-1
CDR3: CASRGTSGQQFF
DNA: TGTGCCAGCAGGGGGACCTCCGGTCAGCAGTTCTTC

V: TRBV27
D: .
size: few
J: TRBJ2-5
CDR3: CASSFGIEGTQYF
DNA: TGTGCCAGCAGTTTCGGAATAGAGGGGACCCAGTACTTC

V: TRBV7-2
D: .
size: .
J: TRBJ1-1
CDR3: CASSPGARMNTEAFF
DNA: TGTGCCAGCAGCCCGGGAGCCAGGATGAACACTGAAGCTTTCTTT

V: TRBV20-1
D: .
size: many
J: TRBJ2-5
CDR3: CSAPGRAAETQYF
DNA: TGCAGTGCCCCCGGCAGGGCGGCAGAGACCCAGTACTTC

V: TRBV5-6
D: .
size: few
J: TRBJ2-1
CDR3: CASSLRLSSYNEQFF
DNA: TGTGCCAGCAGCTTGAGGTTATCCTCCTACAATGAGCAGTTCTTC

V: TRBV2
D: .
size: many
J: TRBJ2-2
CDR3: CASSEESLRTGELFF
DNA: TGTGCCAGCAGTGAAGAGAGTTTGCGGACCGGGGAGCTGTTTTTT

V: TRBV4-1
D: .
size: many
J: TRBJ2-7
CDR3: CASSETAGYDEQYF
DNA: TGCGCCAGCTCAGAGACCGCCGGGTACGACGAGCAGTACTTC

V: TRBV12-3/TRBV12-4
D: .
size: many
J: TRBJ1-1
CDR3: CASSLAEVRVGTEAFF
DNA: TGTGCCAGCAGTTTAGCAGAGGTCAGGGTCGGCACTGAAGCTTTCTTT

V: TRBV12-3/TRBV12-4
D: .
size: many
J: TRBJ1-5
CDR3: CASSSVTGGRQPQHF
DNA: TGTGCCAGCAGTTCGGTTACGGGGGGCAGGCAGCCCCAGCATTTT

V: TRBV5-1
D: TRBD2
size: many
J: TRBJ2-5
CDR3: CASSLAVGGQETQYF
DNA: TGCGCCAGCAGCTTGGCCGTGGGGGGGCAAGAGACCCAGTACTTC

V: TRBV20-1
D: .
size: .
J: TRBJ2-5
CDR3: CSARRGAWKTQYF
DNA: TGCAGTGCCCGACGTGGTGCGTGGAAGACCCAGTACTTC

V: TRBV5-4
D: .
size: many
J: TRBJ2-1
CDR3: CASSLGGAHNEQFF
DNA: TGTGCCAGCAGCTTGGGAGGGGCCCACAATGAGCAGTTCTTC

V: TRBV7-8
D: TRBD1
size: many
J: TRBJ2-7
CDR3: CASSLAGQGGDEQYF
DNA: TGTGCCAGCAGCTTAGCGGGACAGGGTGGAGACGAGCAGTACTTC

V: TRBV29-1
D: TRBD2
size: many
J: TRBJ2-1
CDR3: CSVDWLAGGDEQFF
DNA: TGCAGCGTTGACTGGCTAGCGGGGGGGGATGAGCAGTTCTTC

V: TRBV19
D: TRBD1
size: many
J: TRBJ2-1
CDR3: CASSISGGKGRTYNEQFF
DNA: TGTGCCAGTAGTATTTCAGGGGGAAAAGGTCGGACCTACAATGAGCAGTTCTTC

V: TRBV5-4
D: TRBD2
size: many
J: TRBJ2-1
CDR3: CASSWTSVDNEQFF
DNA: TGTGCCAGCAGCTGGACTAGCGTGGACAATGAGCAGTTCTTC

V: TRBV14
D: .
size: many
J: TRBJ2-1
CDR3: CASSQDLESEQFF
DNA: TGTGCCAGCAGCCAAGATCTTGAGAGTGAGCAGTTCTTC

V: TRBV27
D: .
size: many
J: TRBJ1-6
CDR3: CASREMTVNSPLHF
DNA: TGTGCCAGCAGAGAAATGACAGTTAATTCACCCCTCCACTTT

V: TRBV11-1
D: TRBD1
size: many
J: TRBJ2-7
CDR3: CASSDQGDSYEQYF
DNA: TGTGCCAGCAGCGACCAAGGGGACAGCTACGAGCAGTACTTC

V: TRBV27
D: .
size: .
J: TRBJ1-2
CDR3: CASSSKLLSMGYTF
DNA: TGTGCCAGCAGCTCCAAACTCTTATCTATGGGCTACACCTTC

V: TRBV6-5
D: TRBD1
size: .
J: TRBJ2-5
CDR3: CASKDRAGETQYF
DNA: TGTGCCAGCAAAGACAGGGCCGGGGAGACCCAGTACTTC

V: TRBV11-2
D: TRBD1
size: many
J: TRBJ1-2
CDR3: CASSLRDSRGYTF
DNA: TGTGCCAGCAGCTTAAGGGACAGTCGTGGCTACACCTTC

V: TRBV12-3/TRBV12-4
D: TRBD1
size: many
J: TRBJ2-3
CDR3: CASSSRDRVGDTQYF
DNA: TGTGCCAGCAGTTCACGGGACAGGGTTGGGGATACGCAGTATTTT

V: TRBV4-1
D: TRBD2
size: many
J: TRBJ2-7
CDR3: CASSLTGTTIYEQYF
DNA: TGCGCCAGCAGCCTCACCGGGACTACCATATACGAGCAGTACTTC

V: TRBV19
D: .
size: once
J: TRBJ1-5
CDR3: CASSIGEFCQHQHF
DNA: TGTGCCAGTAGTATTGGGGAATTTTGTCAGCACCAGCATTTT

V: TRBV4-2
D: .
size: many
J: TRBJ2-5
CDR3: CASSQAGAVSQETQYF
DNA: TGTGCCAGCAGCCAAGCCGGGGCCGTGAGTCAAGAGACCCAGTACTTC

V: TRBV6-2/TRBV6-3
D: .
size: many
J: TRBJ1-2
CDR3: CASSYEGRDGYTF
DNA: TGTGCCAGCAGTTACGAGGGACGAGATGGCTACACCTTC

V: TRBV7-2
D: .
size: many
J: TRBJ1-5
CDR3: CASSLGGPYSNQPQHF
DNA: TGTGCCAGCAGCTTAGGAGGGCCGTATAGCAATCAGCCCCAGCATTTT

V: TRBV19
D: .
size: .
J: TRBJ2-1
CDR3: CASSPQIYYEQFF
DNA: TGTGCCAGTAGTCCTCAGATTTACTATGAGCAGTTCTTC

V: TRBV19
D: .
size: many
J: TRBJ2-7
CDR3: CASSPPTGQGRNEQYF
DNA: TGTGCCAGTAGTCCCCCGACCGGGCAGGGGCGCAACGAGCAGTACTTC

V: TRBV20-1
D: .
size: .
J: TRBJ2-3
CDR3: CSARDQWEAGEPTDTQYF
DNA: TGCAGTGCTAGAGATCAATGGGAAGCAGGAGAACCCACAGATACGCAGTATTTT

V: TRBV6-2/TRBV6-3
D: .
size: .
J: TRBJ2-2
CDR3: CATSVATGTNTGELFF
DNA: TGTGCCACCAGTGTCGCGACAGGAACGAACACCGGGGAGCTGTTTTTT

V: TRBV7-9
D: TRBD2
size: many
J: TRBJ2-3
CDR3: CASSPGLAGGYWETQYF
DNA: TGTGCCAGCAGCCCGGGACTAGCGGGAGGTTACTGGGAGACGCAGTATTTT